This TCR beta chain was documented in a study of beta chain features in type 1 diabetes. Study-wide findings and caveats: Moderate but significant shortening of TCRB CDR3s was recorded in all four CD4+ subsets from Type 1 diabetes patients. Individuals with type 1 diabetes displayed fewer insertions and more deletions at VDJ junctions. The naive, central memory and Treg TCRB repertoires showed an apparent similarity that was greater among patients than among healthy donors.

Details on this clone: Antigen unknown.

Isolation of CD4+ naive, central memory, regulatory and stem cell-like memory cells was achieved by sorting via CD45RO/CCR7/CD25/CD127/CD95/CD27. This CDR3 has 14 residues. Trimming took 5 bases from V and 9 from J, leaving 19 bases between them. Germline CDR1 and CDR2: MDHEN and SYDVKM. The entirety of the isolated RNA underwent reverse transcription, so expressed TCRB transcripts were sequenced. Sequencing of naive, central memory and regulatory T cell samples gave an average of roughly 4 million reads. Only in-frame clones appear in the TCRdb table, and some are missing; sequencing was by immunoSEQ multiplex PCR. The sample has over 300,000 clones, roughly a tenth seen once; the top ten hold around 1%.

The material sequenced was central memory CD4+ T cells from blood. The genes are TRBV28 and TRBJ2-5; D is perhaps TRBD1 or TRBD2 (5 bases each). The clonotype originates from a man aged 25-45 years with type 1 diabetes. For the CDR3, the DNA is TGTGCCAGCAGTCCCGGGACCGCCTCGATGGCCCAGTACTTC. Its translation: CASSPGTASMAQYF.